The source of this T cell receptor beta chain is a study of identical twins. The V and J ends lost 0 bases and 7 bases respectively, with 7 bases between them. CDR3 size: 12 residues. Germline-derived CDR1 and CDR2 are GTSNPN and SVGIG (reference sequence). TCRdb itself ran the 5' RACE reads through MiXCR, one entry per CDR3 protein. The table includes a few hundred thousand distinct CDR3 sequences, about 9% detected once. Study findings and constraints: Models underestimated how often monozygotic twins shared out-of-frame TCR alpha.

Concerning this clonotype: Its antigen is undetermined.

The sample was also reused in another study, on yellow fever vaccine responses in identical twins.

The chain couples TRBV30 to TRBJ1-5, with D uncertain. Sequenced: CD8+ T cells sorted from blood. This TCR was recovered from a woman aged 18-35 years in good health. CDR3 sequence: CAWSVLGQPQHF. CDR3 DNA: TGTGCCTGGAGTGTACTGGGACAGCCCCAGCATTTT.